This T cell receptor beta chain was documented in a study of blood T cell repertoires in COVID-19. In the study's own analysis: Reference gene primer amplification yielded estimated nucleated cell counts. The repertoire was sequenced with immunoSEQ multiplex PCR; TCRdb's copy has only in-frame clones and lacks some. Clonal size and the V and J genes are those of that table, whereas D and trimming came from the DNA. Of some 150,000 clones listed, about nine tenths are singletons. CDR3 length: 13 amino acids. Germline V gene sequence: CDR1 MDHEN, CDR2 SYDVKM. In the case of this clone: At one end the junction does not follow the germline gene, possibly because of a read error.

The chain has TRBV28 and TRBJ2-7; a weak D match, TRBD1 (6 bases). The clonotype was recovered from a woman younger than 30 who had recovered from COVID-19. The sample consisted of PBMCs or T cells enriched from blood (not recorded which). The CDR3 nucleotides read TGTGCCACAACAGGACAGACCTTAAGAAGTAAGCTCTTC. Amino acids: CATTGQTLRSKLF.